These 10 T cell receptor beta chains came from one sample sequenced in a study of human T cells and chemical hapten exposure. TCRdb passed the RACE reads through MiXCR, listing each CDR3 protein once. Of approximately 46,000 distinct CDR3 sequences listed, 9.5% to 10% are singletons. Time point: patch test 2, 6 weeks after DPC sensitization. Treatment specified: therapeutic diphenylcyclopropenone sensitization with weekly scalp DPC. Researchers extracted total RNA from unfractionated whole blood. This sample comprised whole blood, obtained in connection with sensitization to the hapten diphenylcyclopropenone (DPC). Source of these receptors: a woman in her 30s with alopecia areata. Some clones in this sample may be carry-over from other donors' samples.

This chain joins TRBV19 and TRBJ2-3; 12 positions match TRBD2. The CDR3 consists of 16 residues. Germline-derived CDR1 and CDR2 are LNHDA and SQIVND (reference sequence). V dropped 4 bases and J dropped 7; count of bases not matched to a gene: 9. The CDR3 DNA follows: TGTGCCAGTAGTACCCTAGCGGGGGGGAGTACGAATACGCAGTATTTT. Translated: CASSTLAGGSTNTQYF.

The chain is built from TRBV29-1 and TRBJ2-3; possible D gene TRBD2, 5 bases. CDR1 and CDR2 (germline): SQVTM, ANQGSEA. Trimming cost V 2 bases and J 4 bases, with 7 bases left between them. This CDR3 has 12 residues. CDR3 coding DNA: TGCAGCGTTGAACTAGCCGCAGATACGCAGTATTTT. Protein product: CSVELAADTQYF.

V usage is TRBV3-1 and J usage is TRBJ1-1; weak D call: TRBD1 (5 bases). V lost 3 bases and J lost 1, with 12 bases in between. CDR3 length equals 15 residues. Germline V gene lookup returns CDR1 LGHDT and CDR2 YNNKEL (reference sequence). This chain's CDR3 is CASSQGWRGNTEAFF. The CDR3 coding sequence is TGTGCCAGCAGCCAGGGGTGGAGGGGGAACACTGAAGCTTTCTTT.

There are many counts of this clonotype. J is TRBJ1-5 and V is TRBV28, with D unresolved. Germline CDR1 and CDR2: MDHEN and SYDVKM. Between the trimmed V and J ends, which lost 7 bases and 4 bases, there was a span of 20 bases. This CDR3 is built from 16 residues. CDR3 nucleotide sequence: TGTGCCAGCACCTCTCAGGCTGAGTATGGAAATCAGCCCCAGCATTTT. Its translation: CASTSQAEYGNQPQHF.

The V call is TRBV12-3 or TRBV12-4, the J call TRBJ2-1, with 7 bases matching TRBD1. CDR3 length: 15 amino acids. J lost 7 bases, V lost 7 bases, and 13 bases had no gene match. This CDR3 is CASKLTGALRNEQFF. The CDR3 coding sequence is TGTGCCAGCAAACTTACAGGGGCCCTTCGAAATGAGCAGTTCTTC.

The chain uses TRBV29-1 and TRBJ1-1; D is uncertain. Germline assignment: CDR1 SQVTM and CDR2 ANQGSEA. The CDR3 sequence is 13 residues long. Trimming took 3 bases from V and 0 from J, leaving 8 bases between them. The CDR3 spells CSVDRVLNTEAFF. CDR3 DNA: TGCAGCGTTGATAGAGTTCTGAACACTGAAGCTTTCTTT.

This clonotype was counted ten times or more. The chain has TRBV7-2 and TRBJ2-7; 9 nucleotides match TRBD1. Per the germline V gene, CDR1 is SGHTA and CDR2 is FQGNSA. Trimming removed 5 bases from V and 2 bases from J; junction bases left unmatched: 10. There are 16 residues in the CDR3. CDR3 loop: CASSPRGTGPPYEQYF. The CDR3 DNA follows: TGTGCCAGCAGCCCCAGGGGGACAGGGCCTCCCTACGAGCAGTACTTC.

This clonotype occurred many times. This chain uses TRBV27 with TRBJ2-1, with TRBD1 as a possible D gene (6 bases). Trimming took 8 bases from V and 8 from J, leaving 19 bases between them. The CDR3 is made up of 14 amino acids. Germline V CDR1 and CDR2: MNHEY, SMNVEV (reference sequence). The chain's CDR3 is CASRVDPGDDEQFF. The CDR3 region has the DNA TGTGCCAGCCGCGTGGATCCAGGGGACGATGAGCAGTTCTTC.

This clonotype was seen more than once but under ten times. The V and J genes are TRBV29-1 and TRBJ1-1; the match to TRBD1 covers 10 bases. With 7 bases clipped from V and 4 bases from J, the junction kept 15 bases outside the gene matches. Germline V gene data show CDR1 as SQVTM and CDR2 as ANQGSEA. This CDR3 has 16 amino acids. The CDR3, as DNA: TGCAGCGGGAGATCTACCATCAGACAGGGGGCCACTGAAGCTTTCTTT. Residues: CSGRSTIRQGATEAFF.

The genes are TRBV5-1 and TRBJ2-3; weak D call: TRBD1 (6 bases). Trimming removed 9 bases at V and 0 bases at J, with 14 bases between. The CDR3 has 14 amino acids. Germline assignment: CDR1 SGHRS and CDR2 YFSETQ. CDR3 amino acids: CATRGQSSTDTQYF. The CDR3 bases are TGCGCCACCAGAGGACAGTCTAGCACAGATACGCAGTATTTT.